The 32 T cell receptor beta chains below were found in one sample sequenced in a study of monozygotic twins with inflammatory bowel disease. Following a re-call of the 5' RACE reads, TCRdb has one entry per CDR3 protein and lacks DNA. This specimen shows a few hundred thousand distinct CDR3 sequences; the ten leading clones hold approximately 2.3%. Material for sequencing was blood. Receptors originate from a human donor with ulcerative colitis or Crohn's disease, or a healthy co-twin of an affected twin (not recorded which).

This sequence joins TRBV19 and TRBJ2-7; TCRdb gives TRBD1 as the D gene, but with no DNA this cannot be confirmed. Per germline, CDR1 LNHDA and CDR2 SQIVND (reference sequence). CDR3 length: 14 residues. CDR3 loop: CASSYRDGAYEQYF.

The V gene is TRBV5-1, the J gene TRBJ1-1; TCRdb outputs TRBD1, but without DNA this stays unchecked. CDR1 and CDR2 from the germline V gene are SGHRS and YFSETQ. CDR3 size: 12 residues. This CDR3 reads CASSPPGTEAFF.

V usage is TRBV2 and J usage is TRBJ1-2; as DNA is missing, the TRBD1 call by TCRdb cannot be tested. Germline V gives CDR1 SNHLY, CDR2 FYNNEI. This CDR3 region has 15 residues. CDR3 sequence: CASSEARGRSYGYTF.

The chain couples TRBV7-8 to TRBJ1-4; with no DNA, the TCRdb D assignment of TRBD1 cannot be verified. Germline V gives CDR1 SGHVS, CDR2 FQNEAQ. The CDR3 length is 15 residues. The CDR3 region is CASSPRDGPNEKLFF.

This chain links TRBV7-2 with TRBJ2-5. There are 15 residues in the CDR3. Germline CDR1 reads SGHTA; CDR2 reads FQGNSA. The CDR3 loop reads CASSFSESYQETQYF.

V is TRBV7-6 and J is TRBJ2-5; the D call from TCRdb, TRBD1, cannot be confirmed without DNA. CDR3 size: 15 residues. Germline CDR1 reads SGHVS; CDR2 reads FNYEAQ. CDR3 loop: CASSSLPRGMETQYF.

The chain is built from TRBV2 and TRBJ2-1; without DNA, the TCRdb call of TRBD2 cannot be checked. Germline loops: CDR1 SNHLY, CDR2 FYNNEI. The CDR3 is 19 amino acids. The CDR3 reads CASIPDSVLAGSSYNEQFF.

The chain employs TRBV27 and TRBJ2-3; TCRdb picks TRBD1, but there is no DNA to check that call. The CDR3 spans 15 residues. The germline gives CDR1 MNHEY, CDR2 SMNVEV (reference sequence). Here the CDR3 reads CASNRRTAKTDTQYF.

The V call is TRBV20-1, the J call TRBJ2-3; without DNA, the TCRdb call of TRBD2 cannot be checked. This CDR3 comprises 17 residues. The germline CDR1 and CDR2 sequences are DFQATT and SNEGSKA (reference sequence). The CDR3 protein is CSARRGTSAIFTDTQYF.

This CDR3 reads CASSHRGSTGAHEKLFF. The V call is TRBV4-1, the J call TRBJ1-4; TCRdb selects TRBD1, and the lack of DNA leaves this call unchecked. Germline-derived CDR1 and CDR2 are MGHRA and YSYEKL. This CDR3 is built from 17 residues.

The chain links TRBV5-1 to TRBJ2-1; TCRdb reports TRBD1, a call that lacks DNA to check it against. Germline V gene data show CDR1 as SGHRS and CDR2 as YFSETQ. The CDR3 spans 15 residues. The CDR3 reads CASSPRQGVYNEQFF.

This sequence joins TRBV21-1 and TRBJ2-2; TCRdb outputs TRBD2, but without DNA this stays unchecked. TRBV21-1 is tagged as a pseudogene. The CDR3 is made up of 15 amino acids. The CDR3 is CASEDGRAGTGELFF.

This rearrangement joins TRBV10-3 to TRBJ1-1. CDR3 size: 12 residues. Germline CDR1 and CDR2: ENHRY and SYGVKD. CDR3 amino acids: CAISERRTEAFF.

The V gene is TRBV28, the J gene TRBJ2-4. This CDR3 has 13 residues. The germline CDR1 and CDR2 sequences are MDHEN and SYDVKM. The CDR3 sequence: CASSSIQQNIQYF.

J is TRBJ2-5 and V is TRBV30; TCRdb proposes TRBD2, but this gene call is untestable without DNA. Germline V lookup: CDR1 GTSNPN, CDR2 SVGIG (reference sequence). The CDR3 runs 15 residues. CDR3: CAWSVVTSAGETQYF.

The V call is TRBV12-3 or TRBV12-4, the J call TRBJ1-5; TCRdb returns TRBD1, unconfirmable since there is no DNA. There are 15 residues in the CDR3. The CDR3 here is CASSSDRPNNQPQHF.

The V gene is TRBV5-4, the J gene TRBJ2-3; there is no DNA to check the TCRdb D call of TRBD1. CDR1 and CDR2 from the germline V gene are SGHNT and YYREEE (reference sequence). This CDR3 is 15 amino acids long. The CDR3 region is CASSLQGQQTDTQYF. Full variable domain (outside the CDR3, taken from reference TRBV5-4 and TRBJ2-3): ETGVTQSPTHLIKTRGQQVTLRCSSQSGHNTVSWYQQALGQGPQFIFQYYREEENGRGNFPPRFSGLQFPNYSSELNVNALELDDSALYLCASSLQGQQTDTQYFGPGTRLTVL.

The J gene is TRBJ1-2, the V gene TRBV19. CDR1 and CDR2 (germline): LNHDA, SQIVND (reference sequence). The CDR3 is 13 amino acids. The CDR3 protein is CASTRSGVPGYTF.

The chain joins TRBV24-1 to TRBJ2-3; no DNA is available, so the TRBD2 call from TCRdb remains unchecked. Germline CDR1 is KGHDR and CDR2 is SFDVKD. This CDR3 is 14 amino acids long. This chain's CDR3 is CATSDTGVRDTQYF.

The chain carries TRBV18 and TRBJ2-7; without DNA, the TCRdb call of TRBD1 cannot be checked. The CDR3 totals 15 residues. Germline CDR1 and CDR2: KGHSH and LQKENI. CDR3 residues: CASSPGRGDSYEQYF.

The V call is TRBV28, the J call TRBJ1-6. Germline assignment: CDR1 MDHEN and CDR2 SYDVKM. The CDR3 is made up of 12 amino acids. The CDR3 sequence: CASSQISTPLHF.

The J gene is TRBJ1-1, the V gene TRBV5-6. Germline CDR1 SGHDT, CDR2 YYEEEE. This CDR3 contains 14 residues. CDR3 protein: CASSLGNLHTEAFF. Full variable domain (outside the CDR3, taken from reference TRBV5-6 and TRBJ1-1): DAGVTQSPTHLIKTRGQQVTLRCSPKSGHDTVSWYQQALGQGPQFIFQYYEEEERQRGNFPDRFSGHQFPNYSSELNVNALLLGDSALYLCASSLGNLHTEAFFGQGTRLTVV.

The rearrangement links TRBV2 to TRBJ2-1; TCRdb outputs TRBD2, but without DNA this stays unchecked. This CDR3 is 14 amino acids long. Germline values: CDR1 SNHLY, CDR2 FYNNEI. The CDR3 sequence: CASTGLAGGHEQFF. Full variable domain (outside the CDR3, taken from reference TRBV2 and TRBJ2-1): EPEVTQTPSHQVTQMGQEVILRCVPISNHLYFYWYRQILGQKVEFLVSFYNNEISEKSEIFDDQFSVERPDGSNFTLKIRSTKLEDSAMYFCASTGLAGGHEQFFGPGTRLTVL.

V is TRBV5-1 and J is TRBJ2-5; TCRdb's D call, TRBD2, is unchecked because there is no DNA. The CDR3 loop spans 17 amino acids. The germline V gene has CDR1 SGHRS and CDR2 YFSETQ. CDR3 loop: CASSLPVSGGATETQYF.

CDR3 residues: CASSLGQTHSYEQYF. This sequence joins TRBV27 and TRBJ2-7; the D call from TCRdb, TRBD2, cannot be confirmed without DNA. CDR3 length: 15 amino acids. Per the germline V gene, CDR1 is MNHEY and CDR2 is SMNVEV (reference sequence).

This chain uses TRBV6-1 with TRBJ1-5; TCRdb designates TRBD1, a call that cannot be tested without DNA. CDR3 size: 15 residues. Germline CDR1 and CDR2: MNHNS and SASEGT. CDR3 region: CASRPRTGGNQPQHF.

The CDR3 loop reads CASSLAVDSVVAGGNEQFF. The chain combines TRBV7-8 with TRBJ2-1; TCRdb proposes TRBD2, but this gene call is untestable without DNA. This CDR3 contains 19 residues. The germline V gene encodes CDR1 SGHVS and CDR2 FQNEAQ.

The CDR3 reads CASGEGTDTQYF. J is TRBJ2-3 and V is TRBV28; the TRBD2 assignment by TCRdb is unverifiable without DNA. The CDR3 covers 12 residues. CDR1 is MDHEN, CDR2 SYDVKM, per germline.

The V and J genes are TRBV10-2 and TRBJ2-2; no DNA is available, so the TRBD2 call from TCRdb remains unchecked. The V gene's germline CDR1 is WSHSY and CDR2 SAAADI. The CDR3 spans 21 residues. Here the CDR3 reads CASHAGGLAGGYLVNTGELFF.

This chain uses TRBV24-1 with TRBJ2-3; the TCRdb call, TRBD1, lacks DNA for checking. Germline-derived CDR1 and CDR2 are KGHDR and SFDVKD. The CDR3 is 16 residues long. CDR3 residues: CATSDLTSGGPDTQYF.

The rearrangement uses TRBV3-1 and TRBJ1-1; TCRdb picks TRBD1, but there is no DNA to check that call. CDR1 is LGHDT and CDR2 is YNNKEL in the germline V gene (reference sequence). The CDR3 totals 13 residues. The CDR3 protein is CASSRQAYTEAFF.

The chain combines TRBV5-1 with TRBJ2-7; TCRdb calls TRBD1, which cannot be checked without DNA. The CDR3 loop spans 15 amino acids. In germline, CDR1 is SGHRS, CDR2 YFSETQ. The CDR3 region is CASSQNTGGAEWQYF. Variable domain in full (rest from reference TRBV5-1 and TRBJ2-7): KAGVTQTPRYLIKTRGQQVTLSCSPISGHRSVSWYQQTPGQGLQFLFEYFSETQRNKGNFPGRFSGRQFSNSRSEMNVSTLELGDSALYLCASSQNTGGAEWQYFGPGTRLTVT.